The 8 T cell receptor beta chains below all came from one sample that was sequenced in a study of cytomegalovirus exposure and HLA in healthy donors. It was with 60 Vbeta and 13 Jbeta primers that the PCR ran. The assay was immunoSEQ multiplex PCR, and TCRdb's table has in-frame clones only and misses some. In the table there are some 200,000 clones, 60% to 80% of which are singletons. The sequencing input was PBMCs. The receptors were sampled from a woman in her twenties or thirties in good health and CMV-seronegative.

This chain uses TRBV28 with TRBJ2-3; 8 positions agree with TRBD1. J was trimmed by 1 base and V by 8 bases; bases with no gene match: 5. Germline lookup yields CDR1 MDHEN and CDR2 SYDVKM. This CDR3 contains 14 residues. The CDR3 sequence: CASYSDRGTDTQYF. CDR3 DNA sequence: TGTGCCAGCTACTCGGACAGGGGCACAGATACGCAGTATTTT.

The rearrangement links TRBV10-3 to TRBJ2-3; TRBD1 aligns across 12 bases. CDR1 and CDR2 (germline): ENHRY, SYGVKD. With 7 bases clipped from V and 6 bases from J, the junction kept 2 bases outside the gene matches. There are 13 residues in the CDR3. In nucleotides, the CDR3 is TGTGCCATCAAGGGACAGGGGGCGGATACGCAGTATTTT. Translated, it gives CAIKGQGADTQYF.

Comment on this clone: A much bigger clone sits one base away, suggesting this may be a read error. The V call is TRBV11-2, the J call TRBJ1-1; D is perhaps TRBD1 (5 bases). Germline loops: CDR1 SGHAT, CDR2 FQNNGV. Trimming took 3 bases from V and 7 from J, leaving 9 bases between them. CDR3 length: 12 residues. The CDR3 nucleotides are TGTGCCAGCAGCTTCCGGGGGGATGAAGCTTTCTTT. It is translated as CASSFRGDEAFF.

The rearrangement links TRBV13 to TRBJ2-7; 12 bases align to TRBD2. V trimming: 6 bases; J trimming: 3 bases; junction bases outside the gene matches: 12. CDR1 is PRHDT and CDR2 is FYEKMQ in the germline V gene (reference sequence). The CDR3 totals 17 residues. The CDR3 DNA sequence: TGTGCCAGCAGTTATTCTAGCGGGGGGGCCCTTGACTACGAGCAGTACTTC. Its protein product is CASSYSSGGALDYEQYF.

The chain joins TRBV9 to TRBJ2-1; a possible D gene is TRBD2 (7 bases). With 9 bases removed from V and 5 bases from J, the gap between germline ends came to 21 bases. Germline assignment: CDR1 SGDLS and CDR2 YYNGEE. CDR3 length: 15 amino acids. The CDR3 reads CATSAGAGVDNEQFF. CDR3 coding DNA: TGTGCCACCTCGGCAGGGGCGGGGGTAGACAATGAGCAGTTCTTC. Variable domain in full (rest from reference TRBV9 and TRBJ2-1): DSGVTQTPKHLITATGQRVTLRCSPRSGDLSVYWYQQSLDQGLQFLIQYYNGEERAKGNILERFSAQQFPDLHSELNLSSLELGDSALYFCATSAGAGVDNEQFFGPGTRLTVL.

The chain combines TRBV10-2 with TRBJ2-2; 9 bases are shared with TRBD1. The CDR3 consists of 15 residues. The V gene's germline CDR1 is WSHSY and CDR2 SAAADI. V shed 6 bases and J 6 bases; nucleotides not matched to a gene: 8. The CDR3 loop is CASSDRGDLPGELFF. Here the CDR3 DNA reads TGCGCCAGCAGCGACAGGGGGGATCTTCCCGGGGAGCTGTTTTTT.

This clone was seen only a few times. The chain carries TRBV28 and TRBJ2-4; D may be TRBD1 (5 bases). The ends were cut back, 5 bases at V and 8 bases at J, with 19 bases in the middle. Germline lookup yields CDR1 MDHEN and CDR2 SYDVKM. The CDR3 is 15 residues long. The CDR3 DNA is TGTGCCAGCAGTACCCTTCCTACAGGTATCCACATTCAGTACTTC. It codes for CASSTLPTGIHIQYF.

The chain joins TRBV5-1 to TRBJ2-1, with TRBD2 identical over 11 bases. Germline loops: CDR1 SGHRS, CDR2 YFSETQ. The CDR3 consists of 16 residues. V was pared by 3 bases and J by 4 bases, with 6 bases of the junction left unmatched. DNA for the CDR3: TGCGCCAGCAGCTCATTAGCGGGAGGGAGTTACAATGAGCAGTTCTTC. It is translated as CASSSLAGGSYNEQFF.